This T cell receptor (beta chain) was profiled in a study of T cells in Graves' hyperthyroidism and ophthalmopathy. Whole-study results and caveats: Appearing also in blood were most of the thyroid clonotypes expanded above 0.001.

Authors of the study amplified TCR beta CDR3 regions from RNA transcripts. The HTBI set primed first-round TCR CDR3 RT-PCR. TCRdb independently ran MiXCR on the multiplex PCR reads; one entry per CDR3 protein. The table records around 600,000 distinct CDR3 sequences, 15% to 18% of them present only once. Patients aged 18 to 65 had newly diagnosed hyperthyroidism of under 2 months' duration. About this clonotype: Its antigen is not known.

The sequence derives from a woman aged 30 to 39 with Graves' hyperthyroidism. The sequenced sample consisted of blood.

The CDR3 region has the DNA TGCGCCAGCAGTGCCCGAGGGGGTCCCACCTATAATTCACCCCTCCACTTT. It specifies CASSARGGPTYNSPLHF. V gene TRBV5-1 combines with J gene TRBJ1-6; the D gene is possibly TRBD1 (6 bases). Germline V gene lookup returns CDR1 SGHRS and CDR2 YFSETQ. Trimming took off 5 bases at V and 2 bases at J, with 17 bases between the two ends. The CDR3 has 17 amino acids.